This T cell receptor beta chain was captured in a study of OX40 agonist ivuxolimab in advanced cancers. Study-level information: Participants could have had prior anti-PD-1, anti-PD-L1 or anti-CTLA-4 therapy, and 40% had some.

Assay used: immunoSEQ multiplex PCR; TCRdb lists only in-frame clones, some missing. The table records some 50,000 clones, roughly four fifths of them present only once. J gave up 3 bases and V 4 bases, and 3 bases lay outside the gene matches. Germline values: CDR1 SEHNR, CDR2 FQNEAQ (reference sequence). The CDR3 is 15 amino acids. The receptor was derived from an adult with an advanced solid tumor such as melanoma, head and neck, liver or kidney cancer. The rearrangement joins TRBV7-9 to TRBJ2-2, with 9 bases lining up with TRBD1. The specimen comprised CD4+ or CD8+ T cells sorted from blood, sampled in a trial of the OX40 agonist ivuxolimab. CDR3 region: CASSWGQGDTGELFF. The CDR3 coding sequence is TGTGCCAGCAGCTGGGGACAGGGAGACACCGGGGAGCTGTTTTTT.